These 30 T cell receptor beta chains came from one sample sequenced in a study of T cells in Graves' hyperthyroidism and ophthalmopathy. Authors of the study amplified TCR beta CDR3 regions from RNA transcripts. The HTBI set primed first-round TCR CDR3 RT-PCR. TCRdb fed the multiplex PCR reads into MiXCR, producing one record per CDR3 protein. The sample lists about 590,000 distinct CDR3 sequences; around a sixth were seen once. The sequenced sample consisted of blood. These receptors were taken from a woman in her 30s with Graves' hyperthyroidism.

This clonotype was counted ten times or more. The chain uses TRBV12-3 or TRBV12-4 and TRBJ2-3; either TRBD1 or TRBD2 may fit D (6 bases each). There are 15 residues in the CDR3. With 3 bases removed from V and 0 bases from J, the gap between germline ends came to 10 bases. CDR3 sequence: CASSFRGTSTDTQYF. In nucleotides, the CDR3 is TGTGCCAGCAGTTTTAGGGGGACTAGCACAGATACGCAGTATTTT.

The J gene is TRBJ2-7, the V gene TRBV6-1; the match to TRBD1 covers 9 bases. CDR1 and CDR2 (germline): MNHNS, SASEGT. The V and J ends lost 11 bases and 6 bases, in that order; junction bases with no gene match: 11. The CDR3 covers 13 residues. The CDR3 spells CAARDRETSEQYF. CDR3 nucleotide sequence: TGTGCCGCCCGGGACAGGGAAACATCCGAGCAGTACTTC.

This clonotype was seen a handful of times. The genes are TRBV30 and TRBJ2-2, with 11 bases aligning to TRBD1. The CDR3 runs 17 residues. The ends lost 0 bases at V and 7 bases at J; junction bases unmatched: 10. CDR1 is GTSNPN and CDR2 is SVGIG in the germline V gene (reference sequence). CDR3 sequence (DNA): TGTGCCTGGAGTGTAATTCGGACAGGGGGCAATGGCGGGGAGCTGTTTTTT. It translates to CAWSVIRTGGNGGELFF.

The V and J genes are TRBV29-1 and TRBJ2-1; 10 nucleotides agree with TRBD2. V lost 7 bases, J lost 9 bases, and 12 bases stayed unmatched. The germline gives CDR1 SQVTM, CDR2 ANQGSEA. The CDR3 loop spans 14 amino acids. This CDR3 reads CSGSRLAGVVEQFF. The CDR3 DNA reads TGCAGCGGATCCCGGCTAGCGGGAGTGGTTGAGCAGTTCTTC.

There are many counts of this clonotype. The rearrangement links TRBV20-1 to TRBJ1-1, with 8 bases lining up with TRBD1. The CDR3 has 16 residues. V lost 0 bases to trimming and J lost 1 base; unmatched junction nucleotides: 7. Looked up from germline, CDR1 is DFQATT and CDR2 is SNEGSKA (reference sequence). The CDR3 sequence is CSARDEGQGSNTEAFF. The CDR3 nucleotides are TGCAGTGCTAGAGATGAAGGACAGGGTTCGAACACTGAAGCTTTCTTT.

This rearrangement joins TRBV13 to TRBJ2-5; tentatively, D is TRBD2 (6 bases). Trimming removed 6 bases from V and 2 bases from J, with 13 bases in between. The CDR3 runs to 14 residues. CDR1 and CDR2 from the germline V gene are PRHDT and FYEKMQ (reference sequence). The CDR3 DNA is TGTGCCAGCAGTGCGATTGGGACTCAAGAGACCCAGTACTTC. Protein product: CASSAIGTQETQYF.

This clonotype was seen repeatedly, ten times or more. The gene calls are TRBV5-1 and TRBJ2-1; TRBD2 matches 8 bases. The germline CDR1 and CDR2 sequences are SGHRS and YFSETQ. The CDR3 contains 17 residues. Losses at the gene ends were 4 bases for V and 4 bases for J; bases not matched to a gene: 13. The chain's CDR3 is CASSGQGGTSGYNEQFF. The CDR3 bases are TGCGCCAGCAGCGGGCAAGGGGGAACTAGCGGTTACAATGAGCAGTTCTTC.

This clonotype was detected ten times or more. The chain couples TRBV30 to TRBJ1-2, with D unclear. Germline assignment: CDR1 GTSNPN and CDR2 SVGIG (reference sequence). Trimming removed 1 base from V and 8 bases from J, with 14 bases in between. This CDR3 has 13 amino acids. The CDR3 DNA sequence: TGTGCCTGGAGTGCCCTCTACTCGGGAGGCTACACCTTC. This gives the protein CAWSALYSGGYTF.

Ten or more counts support this clonotype. The chain carries TRBV12-3 or TRBV12-4 and TRBJ2-6, with unresolved D. V dropped 1 base and J dropped 0 bases, with 10 bases sitting between them. The length of the CDR3 is 17 residues. The CDR3 loop reads CASSLGMGRSGANVLTF. Here the CDR3 DNA reads TGTGCCAGCAGTTTAGGGATGGGTCGCTCTGGGGCCAACGTCCTGACTTTC.

This clonotype was seen only a few times. The rearrangement links TRBV4-3 to TRBJ2-7; D not resolved. Germline V gene data show CDR1 as LGHNA and CDR2 as YSLEER. V lost 1 base and J lost 5, with 12 bases in between. The CDR3 loop spans 14 amino acids. The DNA of the CDR3 is TGCGCCAGCAGCCAAGCCAGGTTCCTGAACGAGCAGTACTTC. Residues: CASSQARFLNEQYF.

V usage is TRBV6-4 and J usage is TRBJ2-1; 10 nucleotides line up with TRBD1. J was trimmed by 6 bases and V by 2 bases; bases with no gene match: 7. The CDR3 totals 16 residues. Germline CDR1 is MRHNA and CDR2 is SNTAGT. The CDR3 bases are TGTGCCAGCAGTGACCAGCCGGGACAGGGGTCCAATGAGCAGTTCTTC. Amino acids: CASSDQPGQGSNEQFF.

This clonotype was seen at least ten times. V gene TRBV2 combines with J gene TRBJ1-2, with D possibly matching TRBD1 (5 bases). This CDR3 region has 14 residues. Per the germline V gene, CDR1 is SNHLY and CDR2 is FYNNEI. V lost 3 bases, J lost 8 bases, and 16 bases lay in between. CDR3 in DNA: TGTGCCAGCAGTGACCGGACATTTGTGTCCGGCTACACCTTC. Its protein product is CASSDRTFVSGYTF.

This clonotype has at least ten counts. V and J are TRBV7-2 and TRBJ2-7, with 9 nucleotides matching TRBD2. V gave up 1 base and J gave up 0 bases; unmatched junction bases: 4. Looked up from germline, CDR1 is SGHTA and CDR2 is FQGNSA. The length of the CDR3 is 16 residues. The CDR3 DNA follows: TGTGCCAGCAGCTTAGAACCTAGCGGGACCTCCTACGAGCAGTACTTC. The encoded protein is CASSLEPSGTSYEQYF.

There are many counts of this clonotype. The CDR3 DNA follows: TGTGCCAGCAGCCAACTAGAAAACACTGAAGCTTTCTTT. It codes for CASSQLENTEAFF. The V call is TRBV3-1, the J call TRBJ1-1; D gene ambiguous. Germline V gene data show CDR1 as LGHDT and CDR2 as YNNKEL (reference sequence). The CDR3 extends over 13 amino acids. The germline V and J ends were trimmed by 2 bases and 2 bases, with 6 bases remaining between them.

The sample holds many counts of this clonotype. One end of the junction fails to match germline, which may point to a read error. The gene calls are TRBV20-1 and TRBJ1-1; D is possibly TRBD1 (5 bases). The length of the CDR3 is 13 residues. The germline gives CDR1 DFQATT, CDR2 SNEGSKA (reference sequence). The CDR3 region is CSAGDSVNTEAFF. As DNA, the CDR3 is TGCAGTGCTGGAGACAGCGTTAACACTGAAGCTTTCTTT.

Many counts were recorded for this clonotype. This rearrangement joins TRBV7-2 to TRBJ2-7; 7 bases are shared with TRBD2. V was clipped by 5 bases and J by 2 bases; unmatched bases: 15. The CDR3 has 17 amino acids. CDR1 is SGHTA and CDR2 is FQGNSA in the germline V gene. Here the CDR3 reads CASSLPVGGGTPYEQYF. The CDR3 DNA reads TGTGCCAGCAGCCTTCCCGTTGGGGGAGGGACTCCCTACGAGCAGTACTTC. The full variable domain, rest sourced from reference TRBV7-2 and TRBJ2-7, is GAGVSQSPSNKVTEKGKDVELRCDPISGHTALYWYRQSLGQGLEFLIYFQGNSAPDKSGLPSDRFSAERTGGSVSTLTIQRTQQEDSAVYLCASSLPVGGGTPYEQYFGPGTRLTVT.

The sample holds many counts of this clonotype. The chain uses TRBV18 and TRBJ2-7; D ambiguous. Trimming removed 3 bases from V and 0 bases from J, with 12 bases in between. In germline, CDR1 is KGHSH, CDR2 LQKENI. CDR3 length: 15 residues. CDR3 sequence (DNA): TGTGCCAGCTCACCGATGCGGTTAGGCTCCTACGAGCAGTACTTC. It yields the protein CASSPMRLGSYEQYF.

The sample holds many counts of this clonotype. This chain connects TRBV28 to TRBJ1-1; D gene uncertain. Germline V gives CDR1 MDHEN, CDR2 SYDVKM. The CDR3 runs 14 residues. V was trimmed by 10 bases and J by 3 bases, leaving 18 bases between them. CDR3 protein: CAITGIPSHTEAFF. CDR3 coding DNA: TGTGCCATTACGGGAATTCCCAGTCACACTGAAGCTTTCTTT.

This clonotype was found many times. The gene calls are TRBV20-1 and TRBJ2-2; 10 bases agree with TRBD1. Trimming took 7 bases from V and 6 from J; bases not matched to a gene: 8. The CDR3 runs to 14 residues. Per the germline V gene, CDR1 is DFQATT and CDR2 is SNEGSKA (reference sequence). CDR3 region: CSVPSGTGAGELFF. As DNA, the CDR3 is TGCAGTGTCCCGTCCGGGACAGGGGCCGGGGAGCTGTTTTTT.

The chain is built from TRBV19 and TRBJ2-2, with D uncertain. Germline V lookup: CDR1 LNHDA, CDR2 SQIVND (reference sequence). Trimming took off 6 bases at V and 10 bases at J, with 18 bases between the two ends. There are 14 residues in the CDR3. The CDR3: CASSLSPVQLELFF. The CDR3 DNA is TGTGCCAGTAGCCTCAGCCCGGTCCAGTTGGAGCTGTTTTTT. Full variable domain (remainder filled in from reference TRBV19 and TRBJ2-2): DGGITQSPKYLFRKEGQNVTLSCEQNLNHDAMYWYRQDPGQGLRLIYYSQIVNDFQKGDIAEGYSVSREKKESFPLTVTSAQKNPTAFYLCASSLSPVQLELFFGEGSRLTVL.

This clonotype was observed at least ten times. The chain recombines TRBV11-2 with TRBJ2-1; D is perhaps TRBD2 (5 bases). Germline CDR1 SGHAT, CDR2 FQNNGV. V lost 2 bases and J 10 bases, leaving 18 bases between the germline ends. The CDR3 runs 15 residues. CDR3 in DNA: TGTGCCAGCAGCTTATTTGAGGGAGAACAATGGGAGCAGTTCTTC. Translation gives CASSLFEGEQWEQFF.

The table lists this clonotype with many counts. The CDR3 nucleotides read TGTGCCAGCAGCTTCGAGGGGGTAAATTCACCCCTCCACTTT. Protein product: CASSFEGVNSPLHF. The rearrangement links TRBV7-8 to TRBJ1-6; the D gene is possibly TRBD1 (6 bases). The germline V and J ends were trimmed by 3 bases and 7 bases, with 10 bases remaining between them. CDR1 is SGHVS, CDR2 FQNEAQ, per germline. This CDR3 comprises 14 residues.

V usage is TRBV7-9 and J usage is TRBJ2-5; 9 bases map to TRBD1. Germline values: CDR1 SEHNR, CDR2 FQNEAQ (reference sequence). CDR3 length: 14 amino acids. The junction had 7 bases not matched to a gene; V was cut back by 6 bases and J by 5 bases. Here the CDR3 reads CASSGQGNLETQYF. The CDR3 DNA reads TGTGCCAGCAGTGGACAGGGGAATCTGGAGACCCAGTACTTC. Full variable domain (remainder filled in from reference TRBV7-9 and TRBJ2-5): DTGVSQNPRHKITKRGQNVTFRCDPISEHNRLYWYRQTLGQGPEFLTYFQNEAQLEKSRLLSDRFSAERPKGSFSTLEIQRTEQGDSAMYLCASSGQGNLETQYFGPGTRLLVL.

This chain connects TRBV5-1 to TRBJ2-3; 7 bases map to TRBD1. The trim removed 0 bases at V and 4 bases at J, leaving 5 bases unmatched. This CDR3 is built from 15 residues. Germline V gives CDR1 SGHRS, CDR2 YFSETQ. The CDR3 loop reads CASSLGQGVADTQYF. CDR3 coding DNA: TGCGCCAGCAGCTTGGGCCAGGGGGTAGCAGATACGCAGTATTTT.

This clonotype was detected ten times or more. V gene TRBV5-8 combines with J gene TRBJ2-3; 11 nucleotides align to TRBD2. V shed 2 bases and J 5 bases; nucleotides not matched to a gene: 4. This CDR3 is 15 amino acids long. The germline V gene has CDR1 SGHTS and CDR2 YDEGEE. The CDR3 region has the DNA TGTGCCAGCAGCTTTACACTAGCGGGAGAAGATACGCAGTATTTT. It translates to CASSFTLAGEDTQYF.

This clonotype has just a few counts. The rearrangement uses TRBV10-3 and TRBJ2-7; 7 positions match TRBD1. V was pared by 8 bases and J by 0 bases, with 4 bases of the junction left unmatched. Germline V gene lookup returns CDR1 ENHRY and CDR2 SYGVKD. The CDR3 is made up of 13 amino acids. The CDR3 protein is CAIGRQGSYEQYF. For the CDR3, the DNA is TGTGCCATCGGCCGACAGGGCTCCTACGAGCAGTACTTC.

This clonotype was recorded at least ten times. V gene TRBV6-6 combines with J gene TRBJ2-1; 8 bases agree with TRBD2. The CDR3 is 16 residues long. Germline loops: CDR1 MNHNY, CDR2 SVGAGI (reference sequence). V gave up 0 bases and J gave up 7 bases; unmatched junction bases: 8. The CDR3 is CASSYSKSGSGNEQFF. CDR3 DNA: TGTGCCAGCAGTTACTCCAAAAGCGGGAGTGGGAATGAGCAGTTCTTC.

This clonotype was counted at least ten times. The chain carries TRBV2 and TRBJ1-5; D gene uncertain. V lost 5 bases and J 5 bases, leaving 10 bases between the germline ends. The V gene's germline CDR1 is SNHLY and CDR2 FYNNEI. The CDR3 extends over 13 amino acids. For the CDR3, the DNA is TGTGCCAGCAGTCTTCTACTTGATCAGCCCCAGCATTTT. It translates to CASSLLLDQPQHF.

This clonotype was detected many times. The rearrangement links TRBV3-1 to TRBJ2-1; 12 nucleotides agree with TRBD1. The J segment lost 8 bases and the V segment lost 2 bases, leaving 4 bases of the junction unmatched. The CDR3 is made up of 15 amino acids. CDR1 is LGHDT, CDR2 YNNKEL, per germline (reference sequence). CDR3 protein: CASSQYRDRGHEQFF. The CDR3 bases are TGTGCCAGCAGCCAATACCGGGACAGGGGGCATGAGCAGTTCTTC.

This clonotype was seen at least ten times. This rearrangement joins TRBV7-2 to TRBJ2-7; TRBD2 might be the D (7 bases). Trimming took 5 bases from V and 0 from J, leaving 17 bases between them. The CDR3 sequence is 16 residues long. Germline V gene lookup returns CDR1 SGHTA and CDR2 FQGNSA. The CDR3 is CASSPWGGASSYEQYF. CDR3 DNA: TGTGCCAGCAGCCCCTGGGGGGGGGCTAGCTCCTACGAGCAGTACTTC.